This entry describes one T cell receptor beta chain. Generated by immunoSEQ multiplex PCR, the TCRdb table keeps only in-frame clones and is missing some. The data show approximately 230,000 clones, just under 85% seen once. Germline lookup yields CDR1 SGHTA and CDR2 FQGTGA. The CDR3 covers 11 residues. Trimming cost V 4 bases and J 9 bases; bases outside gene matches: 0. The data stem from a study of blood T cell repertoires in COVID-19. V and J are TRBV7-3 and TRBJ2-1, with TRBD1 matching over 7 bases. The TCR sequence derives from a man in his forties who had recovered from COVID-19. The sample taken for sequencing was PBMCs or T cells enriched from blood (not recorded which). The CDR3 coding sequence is TGTGCCAGCAGCTCAGGGGGTGAGCAGTTCTTC. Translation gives CASSSGGEQFF.